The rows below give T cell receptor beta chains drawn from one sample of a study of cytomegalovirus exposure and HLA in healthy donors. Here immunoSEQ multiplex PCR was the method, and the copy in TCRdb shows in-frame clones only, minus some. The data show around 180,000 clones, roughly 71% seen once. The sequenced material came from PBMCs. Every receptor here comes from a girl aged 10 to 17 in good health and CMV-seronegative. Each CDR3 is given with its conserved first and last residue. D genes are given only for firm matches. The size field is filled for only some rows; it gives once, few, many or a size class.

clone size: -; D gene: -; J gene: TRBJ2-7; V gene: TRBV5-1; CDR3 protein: CASTQGSTLDEQYF; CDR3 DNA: TGCGCCAGCACTCAGGGCTCTACCCTTGACGAGCAGTACTTC
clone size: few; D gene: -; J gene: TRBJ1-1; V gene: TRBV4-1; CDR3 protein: CASSPARGGDAEAFF; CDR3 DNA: TGCGCCAGCAGCCCCGCCCGAGGGGGGGATGCTGAAGCTTTCTTT
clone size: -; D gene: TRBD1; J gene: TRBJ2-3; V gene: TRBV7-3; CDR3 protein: CASSLGQADTQYF; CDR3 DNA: TGTGCCAGCAGCTTGGGACAGGCAGATACGCAGTATTTT
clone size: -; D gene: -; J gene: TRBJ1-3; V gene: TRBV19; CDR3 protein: CASSGPSGNTIYF; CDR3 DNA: TGTGCCAGTAGTGGCCCGTCTGGAAACACCATATATTTT
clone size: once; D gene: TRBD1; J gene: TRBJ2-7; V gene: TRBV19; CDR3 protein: CAIGTGKTEQYF; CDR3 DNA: TGTGCCATTGGGACAGGGAAGACCGAGCAGTACTTC
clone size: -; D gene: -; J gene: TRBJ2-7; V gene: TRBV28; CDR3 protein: CASSLQGEVNEQYF; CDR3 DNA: TGTGCCAGCAGTTTACAAGGGGAGGTAAACGAGCAGTACTTC
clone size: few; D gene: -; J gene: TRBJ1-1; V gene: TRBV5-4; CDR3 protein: CASSLDIGTEAFF; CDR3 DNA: TGTGCCAGCAGCTTGGATATCGGCACTGAAGCTTTCTTT
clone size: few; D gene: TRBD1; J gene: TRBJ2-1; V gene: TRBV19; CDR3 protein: CASRRDRAADSYNEQFF; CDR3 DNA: TGTGCCAGTAGGAGGGACAGGGCTGCCGATTCCTACAATGAGCAGTTCTTC
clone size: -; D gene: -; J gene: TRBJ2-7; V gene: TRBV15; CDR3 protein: CATSGTGVGNYEQYF; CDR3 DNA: TGTGCCACCAGCGGAACAGGTGTGGGGAACTACGAGCAGTACTTC
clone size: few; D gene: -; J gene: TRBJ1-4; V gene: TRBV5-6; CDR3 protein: CASSRLTPATNEKLFF; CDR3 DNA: TGTGCCAGCAGCCGACTAACCCCAGCAACTAATGAAAAACTGTTTTTT
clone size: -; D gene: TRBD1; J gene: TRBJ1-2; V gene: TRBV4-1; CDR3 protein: CASSRTGDGYTF; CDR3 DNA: TGCGCCAGCAGCCGGACAGGGGACGGCTACACCTTC
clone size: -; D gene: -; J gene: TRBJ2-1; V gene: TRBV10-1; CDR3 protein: CASSESKGLPRMEFF; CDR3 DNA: TGCGCCAGCAGTGAGTCAAAGGGACTCCCCCGAATGGAGTTCTTC
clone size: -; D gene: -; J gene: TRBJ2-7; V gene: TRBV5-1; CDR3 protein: CASSSNLGGTTYEQYF; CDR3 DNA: TGCGCCAGCAGCTCCAACCTAGGAGGTACCACCTACGAGCAGTACTTC
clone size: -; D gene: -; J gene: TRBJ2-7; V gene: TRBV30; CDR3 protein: CAWSTPRRVYGEQYF; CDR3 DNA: TGTGCCTGGAGTACACCCCGGAGGGTCTATGGCGAGCAGTACTTC
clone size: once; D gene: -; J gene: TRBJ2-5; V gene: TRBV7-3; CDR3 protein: CASSLEQRETQYF; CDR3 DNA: TGTGCCAGCAGCTTAGAACAGAGAGAGACCCAGTACTTC
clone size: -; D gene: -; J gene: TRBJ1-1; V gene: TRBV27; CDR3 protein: CASRSFSTEAFF; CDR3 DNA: TGTGCCAGCAGATCGTTTAGCACTGAAGCTTTCTTT
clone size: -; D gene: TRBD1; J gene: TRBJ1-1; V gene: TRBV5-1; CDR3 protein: CASSPRQGGMNTEAFF; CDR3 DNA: TGCGCCAGCAGCCCCCGACAGGGCGGCATGAACACTGAAGCTTTCTTT
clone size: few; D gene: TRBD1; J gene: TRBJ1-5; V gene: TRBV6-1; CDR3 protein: CASSLDRGRDQPQHF; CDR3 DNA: TGTGCCAGCAGTTTGGACAGGGGCCGGGATCAGCCCCAGCATTTT
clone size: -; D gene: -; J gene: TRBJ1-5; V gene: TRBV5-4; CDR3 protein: CASSLAGDLNQPQHF; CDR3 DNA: TGTGCCAGCAGCTTGGCCGGGGATCTCAATCAGCCCCAGCATTTT
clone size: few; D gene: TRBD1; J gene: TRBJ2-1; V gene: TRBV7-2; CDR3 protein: CASSSWTGSSNEQFF; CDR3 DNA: TGTGCCAGCAGCTCATGGACAGGGAGTAGCAATGAGCAGTTCTTC
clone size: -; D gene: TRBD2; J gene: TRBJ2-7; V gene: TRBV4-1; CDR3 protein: CASSLSGGTLYEQYF; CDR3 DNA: TGCGCCAGCAGCCTTAGCGGGGGGACACTCTACGAGCAGTACTTC
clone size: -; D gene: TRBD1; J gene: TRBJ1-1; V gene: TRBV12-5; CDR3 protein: CASGFGTVAMNTEAFF; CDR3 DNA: TGTGCTAGTGGTTTTGGGACAGTAGCCATGAACACTGAAGCTTTCTTT
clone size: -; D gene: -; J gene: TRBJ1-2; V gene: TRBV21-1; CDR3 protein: CASSSGQGMGYTF; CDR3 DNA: TGTGCCAGCAGCAGCGGACAGGGAATGGGCTACACCTTC
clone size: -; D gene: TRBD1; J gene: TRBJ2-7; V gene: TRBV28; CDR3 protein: CASSPTGLGASSYEQYF; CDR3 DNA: TGTGCCAGCAGTCCGACAGGGCTCGGGGCCAGCTCCTACGAGCAGTACTTC
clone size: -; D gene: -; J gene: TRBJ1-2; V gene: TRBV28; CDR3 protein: CASSWVRANYGYTF; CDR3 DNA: TGTGCCAGCAGTTGGGTCAGGGCTAACTATGGCTACACCTTC
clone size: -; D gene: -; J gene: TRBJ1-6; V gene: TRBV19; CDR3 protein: CASNWEDSPLHF; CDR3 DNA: TGTGCCAGTAATTGGGAGGATTCACCCCTCCACTTT
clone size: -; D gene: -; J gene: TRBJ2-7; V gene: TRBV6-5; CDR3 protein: CASSTGTSYEQYF; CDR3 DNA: TGTGCCAGCAGCACGGGTACCTCCTACGAGCAGTACTTC
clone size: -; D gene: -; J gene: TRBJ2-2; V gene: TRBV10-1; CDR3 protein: CASSDTGTPTGELFF; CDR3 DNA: TGCGCCAGCAGTGACACCGGGACACCAACCGGGGAGCTGTTTTTT
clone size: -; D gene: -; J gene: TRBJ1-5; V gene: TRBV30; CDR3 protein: CAWSEVPGGNQPQHF; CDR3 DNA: TGTGCCTGGAGTGAAGTGCCAGGGGGCAATCAGCCCCAGCATTTT
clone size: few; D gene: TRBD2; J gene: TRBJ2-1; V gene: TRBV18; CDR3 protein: CASSPPGRGTGNEQFF; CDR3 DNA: TGTGCCAGCTCACCACCGGGGCGGGGGACGGGGAATGAGCAGTTCTTC
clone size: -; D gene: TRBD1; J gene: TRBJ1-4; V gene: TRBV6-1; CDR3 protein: CTTQGSNEKLFF; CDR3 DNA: TGTACCACACAGGGGTCCAATGAAAAACTGTTTTTT
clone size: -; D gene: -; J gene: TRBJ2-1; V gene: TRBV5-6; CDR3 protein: CASTQGRGNRPYNEQFF; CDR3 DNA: TGTGCCAGCACCCAAGGACGGGGGAACCGTCCCTACAATGAGCAGTTCTTC
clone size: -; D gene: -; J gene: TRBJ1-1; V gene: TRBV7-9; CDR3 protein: CASSLGGSNTEAFF; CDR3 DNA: TGTGCCAGCAGCTTGGGGGGGTCGAACACTGAAGCTTTCTTT
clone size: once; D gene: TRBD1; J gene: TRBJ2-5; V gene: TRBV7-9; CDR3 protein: CASSLDRQETQYF; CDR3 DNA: TGTGCCAGCAGCTTGGACAGGCAAGAGACCCAGTACTTC
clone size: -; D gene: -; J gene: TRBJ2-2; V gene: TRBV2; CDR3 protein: CASVNTGELFF; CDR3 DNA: TGTGCCAGCGTAAACACCGGGGAGCTGTTTTTT
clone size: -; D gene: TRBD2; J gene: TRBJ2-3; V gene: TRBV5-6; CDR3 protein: CASSLASGVTDTQYF; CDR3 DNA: TGTGCCAGCAGCTTGGCGAGCGGGGTCACAGATACGCAGTATTTT
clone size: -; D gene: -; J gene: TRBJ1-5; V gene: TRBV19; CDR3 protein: CASQRVGNQPQHF; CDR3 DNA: TGTGCCAGTCAGCGCGTAGGCAATCAGCCCCAGCATTTT
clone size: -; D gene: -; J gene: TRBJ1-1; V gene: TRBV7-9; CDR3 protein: CASSLLAGVDTEAFF; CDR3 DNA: TGTGCCAGCAGCTTATTGGCAGGGGTCGACACTGAAGCTTTCTTT
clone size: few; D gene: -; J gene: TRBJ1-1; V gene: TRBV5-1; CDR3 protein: CASSFGGGRSEAFF; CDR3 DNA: TGCGCCAGCAGCTTTGGGGGGGGTAGGTCTGAAGCTTTCTTT
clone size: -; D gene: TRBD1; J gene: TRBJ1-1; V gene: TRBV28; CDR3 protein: CASSRYWTGENTEAFF; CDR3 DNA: TGTGCCAGCAGCCGCTATTGGACAGGGGAGAACACTGAAGCTTTCTTT
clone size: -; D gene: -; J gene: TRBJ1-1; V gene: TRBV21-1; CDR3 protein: CASIGQGESRVNTEAFF; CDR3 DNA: TGTGCCAGCATCGGACAGGGTGAGTCTCGGGTGAACACTGAAGCTTTCTTT
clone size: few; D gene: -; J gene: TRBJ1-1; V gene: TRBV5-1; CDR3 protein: CASSLSQGSTEAFF; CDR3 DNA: TGCGCCAGCAGCTTGTCCCAGGGTAGCACTGAAGCTTTCTTT
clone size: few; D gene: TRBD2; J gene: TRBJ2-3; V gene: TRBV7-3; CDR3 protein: CASSAGGIADTQYF; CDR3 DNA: TGTGCCAGCTCTGCGGGGGGCATTGCAGATACGCAGTATTTT
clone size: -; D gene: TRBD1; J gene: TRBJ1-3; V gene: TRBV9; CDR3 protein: CASSAQGAHSGNTIYF; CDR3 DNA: TGTGCCAGCAGCGCCCAGGGGGCCCACTCTGGAAACACCATATATTTT
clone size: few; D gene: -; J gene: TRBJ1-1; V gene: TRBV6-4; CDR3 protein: CASRVWGLAEAFF; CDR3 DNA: TGTGCCAGCAGAGTATGGGGGCTCGCTGAAGCTTTCTTT